Shown below are 17 T cell receptor beta chains from a single sample sequenced in a study of response to subunit inactivated influenza vaccine. TCRdb independently ran MiXCR on the RT-PCR reads; one entry per CDR3 protein. The repertoire holds 540,000 or so distinct CDR3 sequences, with around 13% as singletons. The sequencing here drew on PBMCs from blood, taken 40 to 50 days after vaccination. These receptors all stem from a man in his fifties or sixties who received an inactivated influenza vaccine.

Points on this clonotype: An end of the junction differs from the germline gene, which may be a read error. Here the CDR3 DNA reads TGCGCGAGCAGCTTGCGGCCGGATTACTCTGGAAACACCATATATTTT. Amino acid sequence: CASSLRPDYSGNTIYF. The chain is built from TRBV5-1 and TRBJ1-3, with D unresolved. Germline CDR1 is SGHRS and CDR2 is YFSETQ. The CDR3 extends over 16 amino acids.

The sample holds a few counts of this clonotype. The chain combines TRBV7-6 with TRBJ2-2; 9 nucleotides line up with TRBD1. V lost 4 bases to trimming and J lost 8 bases; unmatched junction nucleotides: 5. The CDR3 loop spans 14 amino acids. CDR1 is SGHVS, CDR2 FNYEAQ, per germline. The CDR3 sequence is CASSSGQGMGELFF. For the CDR3, the DNA is TGTGCCAGCAGCTCCGGACAGGGGATGGGGGAGCTGTTTTTT.

This clonotype was observed many times. The J gene is TRBJ2-1, the V gene TRBV12-3 or TRBV12-4, with a weak D call TRBD1 (5 bases). Trimming removed 4 bases at V and 3 bases at J, with 7 bases between. The CDR3 length is 13 residues. CDR3: CASSSDSYNEQFF. CDR3 DNA sequence: TGTGCCAGCAGTTCAGACAGCTACAATGAGCAGTTCTTC.

A few counts support this clonotype. This chain links TRBV5-1 with TRBJ2-7, with 7 bases identical to TRBD1. From germline, CDR1 is SGHRS and CDR2 YFSETQ. With V trimmed by 5 bases and J by 5 bases, 13 bases remained unmatched. CDR3 length: 15 amino acids. The CDR3 DNA reads as TGCGCCAGCAGGATAGTAGGGGGCGCGCCCCACGAGCAGTACTTC. Translation: CASRIVGGAPHEQYF.

This clonotype was seen at least ten times. The V gene is TRBV18, the J gene TRBJ2-7; D not resolved. Looked up from germline, CDR1 is KGHSH and CDR2 is LQKENI. CDR3 size: 12 residues. The V end lost 2 bases, the J end lost 2 bases, and 4 bases lay between the germline ends. The CDR3 DNA reads as TGTGCCAGCTCACCAGTGCCCTACGAGCAGTACTTC. Protein sequence: CASSPVPYEQYF.

The genes are TRBV20-1 and TRBJ2-3, with 7 nucleotides matching TRBD2. CDR1 DFQATT and CDR2 SNEGSKA come from the germline V gene (reference sequence). The CDR3 extends over 17 amino acids. V was pared by 0 bases and J by 5 bases, with 14 bases of the junction left unmatched. As DNA, the CDR3 is TGCAGTGCTAGAGATCCCCTTGCGGGGGTTCTCGGAGATACGCAGTATTTT. Residues: CSARDPLAGVLGDTQYF.

The V and J genes are TRBV18 and TRBJ2-3, with D possibly being TRBD1 (5 bases). V was pared by 0 bases and J by 2 bases, with 12 bases between. This CDR3 has 16 residues. Germline CDR1 KGHSH, CDR2 LQKENI. The DNA of the CDR3 is TGTGCCAGCTCACCACCCAACAGGTCACCCACAGATACGCAGTATTTT. This encodes CASSPPNRSPTDTQYF.

This clonotype came up a few times. V and J are TRBV29-1 and TRBJ2-3; D gene uncertain. Per the germline V gene, CDR1 is SQVTM and CDR2 is ANQGSEA. Trimming cost V 3 bases and J 6 bases, with 7 bases left between them. This CDR3 is 11 amino acids long. The CDR3 coding sequence is TGCAGCGTTGATCGATCGGATACGCAGTATTTT. Protein: CSVDRSDTQYF.

This clonotype was detected only a few times. The gene calls are TRBV12-3 or TRBV12-4 and TRBJ2-1; 7 positions match TRBD2. After removal of 5 bases from V and 3 bases from J, the junction contained 7 bases not matched to a gene. This CDR3 contains 15 residues. CDR3 DNA: TGTGCCAGCAGTCCCGCAGGGACTAACTACAATGAGCAGTTCTTC. Protein sequence: CASSPAGTNYNEQFF.

The rearrangement links TRBV11-2 to TRBJ2-2; 7 positions match TRBD2. CDR3 length: 19 amino acids. The germline gives CDR1 SGHAT, CDR2 FQNNGV. V gave up 5 bases and J gave up 0 bases; unmatched junction bases: 15. The CDR3 nucleotides are TGTGCCAGCAGCCCCCGGTGGGGCGGGAGAGACGCGAACACCGGGGAGCTGTTTTTT. Protein product: CASSPRWGGRDANTGELFF.

This chain links TRBV5-1 with TRBJ2-1, with D unresolved. Trimming cost V 3 bases and J 5 bases, with 21 bases left between them. The CDR3 has 17 residues. Germline CDR1 and CDR2: SGHRS and YFSETQ. The CDR3 spells CASSSKLGRRPNNEQFF. The CDR3 bases are TGCGCCAGCAGCTCAAAGCTGGGAAGGCGACCAAACAATGAGCAGTTCTTC.

This clonotype has more than one count but fewer than ten. This chain joins TRBV2 and TRBJ2-5; D is unclear. The CDR3 length is 14 residues. Per the germline V gene, CDR1 is SNHLY and CDR2 is FYNNEI. Deletions cut 0 bases from V and 4 bases from J, with 9 bases between. CDR3 amino acids: CASSEARNGETQYF. The DNA for the CDR3 is TGTGCCAGCAGTGAAGCTCGTAACGGAGAGACCCAGTACTTC.

This clonotype has more than one count but fewer than ten. The chain joins TRBV15 to TRBJ2-1, with unresolved D. Trimming left V 3 bases short and J 8 bases short, with 14 bases between. The germline CDR1 and CDR2 sequences are LNHNV and YYDKDF (reference sequence). This CDR3 has 14 amino acids. The CDR3 sequence: CATSSRSVNDEQFF. CDR3 DNA sequence: TGTGCCACCAGCAGTCGGTCGGTGAACGATGAGCAGTTCTTC.

This clonotype was seen repeatedly, ten times or more. The chain couples TRBV14 to TRBJ2-1; D ambiguous. V was cut by 1 base and J by 7 bases, with 2 bases left in between. The CDR3 consists of 11 residues. From germline, CDR1 is SGHDN and CDR2 FVKESK. DNA for the CDR3: TGTGCCAGCAGCCAAGTAAATGAGCAGTTCTTC. Translation gives CASSQVNEQFF.

This clonotype showed up many times. This chain uses TRBV20-1 with TRBJ2-6, with TRBD1 as a possible D gene (5 bases). This CDR3 has 14 residues. Trimming pared 3 bases from V and 4 bases from J, leaving 10 bases between. Germline CDR1 reads DFQATT; CDR2 reads SNEGSKA (reference sequence). CDR3 amino acids: CSARFPGGANVLTF. CDR3 DNA sequence: TGCAGTGCTAGGTTCCCAGGGGGGGCCAACGTCCTGACTTTC.

This clonotype was observed a handful of times. The chain joins TRBV18 to TRBJ1-1; TRBD1 is a possible D gene (5 bases). With 3 bases removed from V and 3 bases from J, the gap between germline ends came to 11 bases. This CDR3 has 14 amino acids. In germline, CDR1 is KGHSH, CDR2 LQKENI. This CDR3 reads CASSPAGLDTEAFF. DNA of the CDR3: TGTGCCAGCTCACCGGCAGGGCTAGACACTGAAGCTTTCTTT.

This chain joins TRBV9 and TRBJ1-2, with D unclear. This CDR3 has 13 residues. Germline V gene lookup returns CDR1 SGDLS and CDR2 YYNGEE. The V and J ends lost 0 bases and 0 bases respectively, with 3 bases between them. Written as DNA, the CDR3 is TGTGCCAGCAGCGTAGCAGCTAACTATGGCTACACCTTC. Protein sequence: CASSVAANYGYTF. Complete variable domain (other parts from reference TRBV9 and TRBJ1-2): DSGVTQTPKHLITATGQRVTLRCSPRSGDLSVYWYQQSLDQGLQFLIQYYNGEERAKGNILERFSAQQFPDLHSELNLSSLELGDSALYFCASSVAANYGYTFGSGTRLTVV.